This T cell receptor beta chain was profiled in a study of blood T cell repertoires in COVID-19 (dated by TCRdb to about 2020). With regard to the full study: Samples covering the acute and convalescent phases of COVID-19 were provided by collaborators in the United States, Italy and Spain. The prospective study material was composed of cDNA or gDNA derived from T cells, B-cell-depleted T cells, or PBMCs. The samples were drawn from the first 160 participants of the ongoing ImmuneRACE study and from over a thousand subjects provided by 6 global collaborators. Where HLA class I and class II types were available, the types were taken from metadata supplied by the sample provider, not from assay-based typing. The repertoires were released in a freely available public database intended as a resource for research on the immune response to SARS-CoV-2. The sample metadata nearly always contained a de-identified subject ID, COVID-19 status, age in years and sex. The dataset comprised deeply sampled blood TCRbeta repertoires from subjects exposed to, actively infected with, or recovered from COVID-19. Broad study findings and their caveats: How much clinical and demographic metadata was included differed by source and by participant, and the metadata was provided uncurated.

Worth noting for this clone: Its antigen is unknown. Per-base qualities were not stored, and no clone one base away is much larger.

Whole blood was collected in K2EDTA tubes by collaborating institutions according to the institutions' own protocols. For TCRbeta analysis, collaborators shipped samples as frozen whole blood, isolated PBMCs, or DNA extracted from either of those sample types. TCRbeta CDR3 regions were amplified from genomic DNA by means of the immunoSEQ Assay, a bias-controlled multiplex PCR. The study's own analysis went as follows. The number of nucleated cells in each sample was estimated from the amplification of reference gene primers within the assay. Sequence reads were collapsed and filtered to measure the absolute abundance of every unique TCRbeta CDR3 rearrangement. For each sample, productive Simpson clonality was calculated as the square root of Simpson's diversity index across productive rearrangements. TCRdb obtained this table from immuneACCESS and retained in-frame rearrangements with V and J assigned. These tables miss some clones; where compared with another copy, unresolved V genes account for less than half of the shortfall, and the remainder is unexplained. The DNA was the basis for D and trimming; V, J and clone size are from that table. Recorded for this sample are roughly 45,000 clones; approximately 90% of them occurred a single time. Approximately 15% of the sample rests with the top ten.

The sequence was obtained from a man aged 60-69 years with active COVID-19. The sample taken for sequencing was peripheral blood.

The CDR3 region reads CASSIYTNVLTF. The DNA sequence is TGTGCCAGCAGTATTTATACCAACGTCCTGACTTTC. Recombination connected TRBV12-3 or TRBV12-4 to TRBJ2-6, with the D gene too uncertain to name. Taken from cysteine to phenylalanine, the CDR3 has 12 residues. Left in the record is the CDR3 DNA by itself, 36 bases read in frame from the first base. V lost 5 bases and J lost 8 bases; the stretch between them is 7 bases long.